This TCR beta chain was observed in a study of CD8 T cells in Susac syndrome (dated by TCRdb to the late 2010s). Some background on the complete study: Of the Susac syndrome patients who were sequenced, roughly 8 were in clinical remission while more than five had clinically active disease. At blood withdrawal, Susac syndrome patients were therapy-naive, treated with corticosteroids (with IVIg additionally given to some), or treated with IVIg alone. Whether CD8+ T cell activation and differentiation in Susac syndrome was antigen driven was tested using repertoire sequencing. The paper's findings and limits, for the study overall: In patients with Susac syndrome, the CD4+ T cell repertoire showed no detectable clonal expansion. The study acknowledged that relatively few individuals were included in the TCR sequencing and HLA analysis.

To note about this clonotype: Its antigen target is currently unknown. Base-call qualities are not available, and no considerably larger clone is one nucleotide away.

RNA was extracted using the RNeasy kit, and roughly 0.5 to 1 ug of the RNA was reverse transcribed with random hexamers. TCR beta CDR3 regions were amplified with the immunoSEQ multiplex PCR assay covering 54 Vbeta and 13 Jbeta segments. Bias from PCR amplification was corrected by using a synthetic template baseline for primer optimization and for computational correction. The authors processed their data as follows. Reads were annotated to V, D and J genes according to IMGT and were analyzed with immunoSEQ Analyzer, with only productive sequences retained. To calculate clonality, Shannon entropy was normalized by log2 of the number of productive unique sequences and then subtracted from one. For each patient and control, public and private clones were evaluated within the 100 most prevalent clones. Clones were defined as Susac-specific if absent from the healthy and MS cohorts, from around 1,000 published viral clones and from other ImmuneACCESS disease sequences. TCRdb redid the processing of the public reads, applying fastp at Q25 and MiXCR, and retained in-frame beta chains. Rows merge per CDR3 protein into single entries with the most common DNA and genes. The V and J calls come from TCRdb's annotation, not from the publication. This sample holds just under 95,000 distinct CDR3 sequences; about 93% were observed only once. The ten largest clones capture more than 0.3% of the sample.

From its cysteine to its phenylalanine, the CDR3 spans 12 amino acids. Only the CDR3 part of the read is kept: 36 bases, read in frame from the first base. V is shortened by 7 bases, J by 4 bases, and the region joining them spans 7 bases. Per the germline V gene (reference sequence), LNHDA is the CDR1 and SQIVND is the CDR2. Peripheral blood CD8+ and CD4+ T cells from healthy donors, Susac syndrome patients and multiple sclerosis patients were profiled by high-throughput TCR beta sequencing. The Susac syndrome patients fulfilled recently defined diagnostic criteria for definite or probable disease. CD8+ TEMRA cells were enriched by FACS, while bulk CD8+ and CD4+ T cells were purified by magnetic negative isolation. Blood was collected in EDTA tubes and processed within 24 hours, with PBMCs isolated through density gradient centrifugation. PBMCs destined for TCR sequencing were cryopreserved in liquid nitrogen and later thawed in a 37 °C water bath. A purity of at least 90% was achieved for sorted or isolated CD4+, CD8+ and CD8+ TEMRA cells.

The rearrangement joined TRBV19 to TRBJ2-2, with an unclear D gene assignment. The sequence was collected from a human donor with Susac syndrome. Input material: CD4+ T cells from PBMCs. The DNA sequence follows: TGTGCCAGTACCACGAGCACCGGGGAGCTGTTTTTT. This is translated as CASTTSTGELFF.